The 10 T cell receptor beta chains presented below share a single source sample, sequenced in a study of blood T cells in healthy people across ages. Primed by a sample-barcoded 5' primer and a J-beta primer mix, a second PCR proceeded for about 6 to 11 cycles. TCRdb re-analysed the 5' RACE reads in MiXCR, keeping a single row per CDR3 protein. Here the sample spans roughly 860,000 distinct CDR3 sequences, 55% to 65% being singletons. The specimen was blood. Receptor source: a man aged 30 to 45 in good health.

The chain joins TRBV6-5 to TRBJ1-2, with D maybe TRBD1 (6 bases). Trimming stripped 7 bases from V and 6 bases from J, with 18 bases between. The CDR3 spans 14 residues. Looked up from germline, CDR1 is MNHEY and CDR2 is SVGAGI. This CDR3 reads CASNPRGRSHGYTF. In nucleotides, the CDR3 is TGTGCCAGCAACCCCAGGGGAAGGAGCCATGGCTACACCTTC.

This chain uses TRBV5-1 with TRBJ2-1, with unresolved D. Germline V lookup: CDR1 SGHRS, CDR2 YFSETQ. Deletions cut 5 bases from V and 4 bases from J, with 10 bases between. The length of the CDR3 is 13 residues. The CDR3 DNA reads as TGCGCCAGCAGTGCAGTTTATTACAATGAGCAGTTCTTC. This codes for CASSAVYYNEQFF.

CDR3 DNA sequence: TGTGCCAGCAGCTTCCGGGCTGGAACTAATGAAAAACTGTTTTTT. Protein sequence: CASSFRAGTNEKLFF. V and J are TRBV7-8 and TRBJ1-4; no reliable D call. CDR3 length equals 15 residues. CDR1 is SGHVS, CDR2 FQNEAQ, per germline. V was shortened by 3 bases and J by 1 base, with 9 bases between the two germline ends.

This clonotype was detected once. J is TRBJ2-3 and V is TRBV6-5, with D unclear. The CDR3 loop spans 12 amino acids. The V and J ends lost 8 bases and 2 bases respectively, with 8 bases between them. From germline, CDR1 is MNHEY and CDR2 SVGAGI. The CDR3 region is CASFDTTDTQYF. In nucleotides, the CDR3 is TGTGCCAGCTTCGATACCACAGATACGCAGTATTTT.

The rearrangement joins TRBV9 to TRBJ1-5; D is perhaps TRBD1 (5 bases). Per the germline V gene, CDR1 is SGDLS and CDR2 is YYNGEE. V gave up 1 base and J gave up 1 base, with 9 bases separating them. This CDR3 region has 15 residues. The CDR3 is CASSVRGESNQPQHF. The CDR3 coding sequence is TGTGCCAGCAGCGTAAGGGGAGAGAGCAATCAGCCCCAGCATTTT.

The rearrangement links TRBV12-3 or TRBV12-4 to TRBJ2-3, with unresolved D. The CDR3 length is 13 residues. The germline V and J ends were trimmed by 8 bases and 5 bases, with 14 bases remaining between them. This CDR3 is CASLPRGEDTQYF. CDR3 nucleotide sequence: TGTGCCAGCCTCCCGCGCGGAGAAGATACGCAGTATTTT.

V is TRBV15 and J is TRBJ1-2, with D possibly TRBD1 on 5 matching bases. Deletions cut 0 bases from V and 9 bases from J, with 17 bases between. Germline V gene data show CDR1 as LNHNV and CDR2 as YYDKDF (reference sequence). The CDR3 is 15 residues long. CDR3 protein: CATSRDRGRVDSYTF. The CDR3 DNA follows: TGTGCCACCAGCAGAGATCGGGGCAGGGTCGATAGCTACACCTTC.

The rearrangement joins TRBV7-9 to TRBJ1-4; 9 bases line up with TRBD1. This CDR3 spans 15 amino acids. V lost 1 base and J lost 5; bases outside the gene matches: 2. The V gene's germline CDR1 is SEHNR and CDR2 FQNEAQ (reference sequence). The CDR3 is CASSLVQGANEKLFF. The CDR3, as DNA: TGTGCCAGCAGCTTAGTACAGGGGGCGAATGAAAAACTGTTTTTT.

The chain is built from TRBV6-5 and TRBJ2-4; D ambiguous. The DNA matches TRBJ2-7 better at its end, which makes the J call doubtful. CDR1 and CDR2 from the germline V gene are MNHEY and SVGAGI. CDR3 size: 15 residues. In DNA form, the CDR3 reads TGTGCCAGCAGTTACAGCTCACACCCTACTTACGAGCAGTACTTC. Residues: CASSYSSHPTYEQYF.

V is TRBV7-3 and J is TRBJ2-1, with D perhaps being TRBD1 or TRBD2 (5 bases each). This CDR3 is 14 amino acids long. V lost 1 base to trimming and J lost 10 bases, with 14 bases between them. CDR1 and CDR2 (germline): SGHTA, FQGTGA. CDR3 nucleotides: TGTGCCAGCAGCTTAATAGGGGTCGGGGACGAGCAGTTCTTC. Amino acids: CASSLIGVGDEQFF.